This entry lists 7 T cell receptor beta chains sequenced from one sample in a study of blood T cell repertoires in COVID-19. Only in-frame clones appear in the TCRdb table, and some are missing; sequencing was by immunoSEQ multiplex PCR. The sample consists of 46,000 or so clones, roughly 80% of them appearing once. Input material: peripheral blood. These receptors all stem from a human donor in a cohort sampled during active COVID-19.

V usage is TRBV30 and J usage is TRBJ1-3; D is possibly TRBD1 (6 bases). Between the trimmed V and J ends, which lost 1 base and 8 bases, there was a span of 12 bases. The length of the CDR3 is 13 residues. Germline CDR1 is GTSNPN and CDR2 is SVGIG (reference sequence). DNA of the CDR3: TGTGCCTGGAGTGCGTCAGGGGAAGACACCATATATTTT. As protein: CAWSASGEDTIYF.

The V and J genes are TRBV11-2 and TRBJ1-6; D not resolved. The germline CDR1 and CDR2 sequences are SGHAT and FQNNGV. This CDR3 region has 15 residues. Trimming took 1 base from V and 5 from J, leaving 9 bases between them. In DNA form, the CDR3 reads TGTGCCAGCAGCTTAGGAGGGCAGAATAATTCACCCCTCCACTTT. This sequence encodes CASSLGGQNNSPLHF. The full variable domain, rest sourced from reference TRBV11-2 and TRBJ1-6, is EAGVAQSPRYKIIEKRQSVAFWCNPISGHATLYWYQQILGQGPKLLIQFQNNGVVDDSQLPKDRFSAERLKGVDSTLKIQPAKLEDSAVYLCASSLGGQNNSPLHFGNGTRLTVT.

The rearrangement joins TRBV4-1 to TRBJ2-7, with 10 bases fitting TRBD1. The CDR3 is 16 amino acids. The trim removed 4 bases at V and 3 bases at J, leaving 9 bases unmatched. Germline-derived CDR1 and CDR2 are MGHRA and YSYEKL. CDR3 sequence (DNA): TGCGCCAGCAGCCCCACCTCGCGGACAGGGGGCTACGAGCAGTACTTC. It encodes CASSPTSRTGGYEQYF.

The genes are TRBV7-9 and TRBJ1-4; unclear D gene. Trimming shortened V by 4 bases and J by 10 bases, and 7 bases separated the two germline ends. In germline, CDR1 is SEHNR, CDR2 FQNEAQ (reference sequence). This CDR3 comprises 11 residues. As DNA, the CDR3 is TGTGCCAGCAGCTCCCCCCGAAAACTGTTTTTT. This codes for CASSSPRKLFF.

In DNA, the CDR3 is TGTGCCAGCAGTTCGCGACAGGACTACACCTTC. Translation: CASSSRQDYTF. This chain uses TRBV28 with TRBJ1-2, with a weak D call TRBD1 (6 bases). V was trimmed by 4 bases and J by 10 bases, leaving 10 bases between them. Germline assignment: CDR1 MDHEN and CDR2 SYDVKM. This CDR3 contains 11 residues.

The chain carries TRBV7-9 and TRBJ2-1, with 9 bases matching TRBD2. The CDR3 contains 18 residues. J was trimmed by 4 bases and V by 3 bases; bases with no gene match: 13. From germline, CDR1 is SEHNR and CDR2 FQNEAQ (reference sequence). CDR3 in amino acids: CASSLINRRLAVYNEQFF. The CDR3 DNA sequence: TGTGCCAGCAGCTTGATAAACCGCAGACTAGCGGTATACAATGAGCAGTTCTTC.

V gene TRBV12-3 or TRBV12-4 combines with J gene TRBJ1-2; 7 nucleotides match TRBD1. This CDR3 region has 13 residues. With 5 bases clipped from V and 5 bases from J, the junction kept 5 bases outside the gene matches. DNA of the CDR3: TGTGCCAGCAGTCGTGACAGGGAGTATGGCTACACCTTC. It codes for CASSRDREYGYTF.